The rows below give T cell receptor beta chains drawn from one sample of a study of graft-versus-host responses after intestinal transplantation. Assay used: immunoSEQ multiplex PCR; TCRdb lists only in-frame clones, some missing. The table has about 40,000 clones, roughly nine tenths seen once. The sequencing used PBMCs, collected approximately 320 days after intestinal transplant. These receptors were taken from a human patient who received an intestinal transplant, so some T cells may come from the graft donor. CDR3s include the opening cysteine and the closing phenylalanine or tryptophan. The D gene is left open where the match is weak.

V: TRBV6-5; J: TRBJ2-3; D: -; CDR3: CASRGLERDTQYF
V: TRBV28; J: TRBJ2-1; D: -; CDR3: CASSRGTAVGEQFF
V: TRBV5-4; J: TRBJ1-1; D: -; CDR3: CARRRGVVPTTNTEAFF
V: TRBV13; J: TRBJ1-2; D: -; CDR3: CASSLELGTDNYGYTF
V: TRBV7-2; J: TRBJ2-2; D: -; CDR3: CASSLSGDTGELFF
V: TRBV6-5; J: TRBJ2-7; D: TRBD2; CDR3: CASSPRGAGGYEQYF
V: TRBV7-9; J: TRBJ2-1; D: TRBD1; CDR3: CASSSTGTGGGSSYNEQFF
V: TRBV6-5; J: TRBJ1-5; D: -; CDR3: CASSRQPGNQPQHF
V: TRBV10-2; J: TRBJ1-5; D: -; CDR3: CASSGLDLGVSNQPQHF
V: TRBV9; J: TRBJ1-4; D: TRBD1; CDR3: CASSGQGATNEKLFF
V: TRBV21-1; J: TRBJ2-3; D: -; CDR3: CASSSRADTQYF
V: TRBV6-1; J: TRBJ2-7; D: TRBD1; CDR3: CASSVATGTGGYEQYF
V: TRBV4-2; J: TRBJ2-2; D: -; CDR3: CASSQSGATGELFF
V: TRBV7-3; J: TRBJ1-1; D: -; CDR3: CASSLVRGTEAFF
V: TRBV28; J: TRBJ2-7; D: TRBD2; CDR3: CASSGTSGALSYEQYF
V: TRBV7-3; J: TRBJ2-5; D: TRBD2; CDR3: CASSQSGTSLPGETQYF
V: TRBV14; J: TRBJ2-3; D: -; CDR3: CASSRGTSDTQYF
V: TRBV9; J: TRBJ2-1; D: TRBD1; CDR3: CASSVALGTGDINEQFF
V: TRBV10-2; J: TRBJ2-7; D: TRBD1; CDR3: CASREKTGPEQYF
V: TRBV5-4; J: TRBJ2-3; D: -; CDR3: CASSLDLGLRLGTDTQYF
V: TRBV6-5; J: TRBJ1-5; D: TRBD1; CDR3: CASRTGFQPQHF
V: TRBV9; J: TRBJ2-1; D: TRBD2; CDR3: CASSPRLSSGGAYEQFF